The 7 T cell receptor beta chains below come from one sample, sequenced in a study of blood T cell repertoires in COVID-19. Profiled with immunoSEQ multiplex PCR; TCRdb holds only in-frame clones, not every one. Here the sample spans more than 80,000 clones, 86% being singletons. The sequenced sample consisted of peripheral blood. These receptor sequences come from a man aged 50 to 60 with active COVID-19.

This chain links TRBV28 with TRBJ2-7; 8 nucleotides match TRBD2. The germline V gene has CDR1 MDHEN and CDR2 SYDVKM. The CDR3 has 15 residues. After removal of 5 bases from V and 0 bases from J, the junction contained 6 bases not matched to a gene. DNA of the CDR3: TGTGCCAGCAGTGAGCGGGGGAGATCCTCCTACGAGCAGTACTTC. This translates into CASSERGRSSYEQYF.

The chain is built from TRBV11-2 and TRBJ2-4; 10 bases map to TRBD2. Germline CDR1 is SGHAT and CDR2 is FQNNGV. The V gene end was trimmed by 7 bases and the J gene end by 6 bases; junction bases not matched to a gene: 9. This CDR3 spans 15 amino acids. Here the CDR3 DNA reads TGTGCCAGCACCCCTAGCGGGGGCCAAGGAAACATTCAGTACTTC. It translates to CASTPSGGQGNIQYF.

The chain recombines TRBV28 with TRBJ2-7; 7 nucleotides align to TRBD1. After removal of 8 bases from V and 3 bases from J, the junction contained 7 bases not matched to a gene. This CDR3 comprises 13 residues. Germline V gives CDR1 MDHEN, CDR2 SYDVKM. The CDR3 DNA sequence: TGTGCCAGCGGGTCCCGGGACAGCTACGAGCAGTACTTC. It translates to CASGSRDSYEQYF.

The chain is built from TRBV21-1 and TRBJ2-5; the listed D gene, TRBD1, was not tested against the DNA. TRBV21-1 is listed as a pseudogene. CDR3 size: 20 residues. Here the CDR3 DNA reads TGTGCCAGCAGCAAAGTAGGCGACGGGGGACCAGGGGGTTCCCAAGAGACCCAGTACTTC. Translating gives CASSKVGDGGPGGSQETQYF.

J is TRBJ1-1 and V is TRBV6-5; no firm D call. This CDR3 is built from 13 residues. CDR1 and CDR2 from the germline V gene are MNHEY and SVGAGI. V dropped 7 bases and J dropped 1 base, with 10 bases sitting between them. CDR3 loop: CASMVEQNTEAFF. The DNA for the CDR3 is TGTGCCAGCATGGTTGAGCAGAACACTGAAGCTTTCTTT.

The chain couples TRBV4-3 to TRBJ2-2, with D uncertain. CDR1 and CDR2 (germline): LGHNA, YSLEER. The CDR3 runs to 16 residues. Trimming stripped 5 bases from V and 4 bases from J, with 17 bases between. CDR3 protein: CASSSDSSRLTGELFF. For the CDR3, the DNA is TGCGCCAGCAGCTCAGATTCGAGCAGGCTCACCGGGGAGCTGTTTTTT.

This clone was observed a few times. In DNA form, the CDR3 reads TGTGCCAGTAGTATAGAACTAGCGGGAGACGAGTTCTTC. Residues: CASSIELAGDEFF. The gene calls are TRBV19 and TRBJ2-1; 11 positions match TRBD2. Losses at the gene ends were 0 bases for V and 14 bases for J; bases not matched to a gene: 3. This CDR3 has 13 amino acids. The germline CDR1 and CDR2 sequences are LNHDA and SQIVND (reference sequence).